The T cell receptor beta chain under discussion was sequenced for a study of immune heterogeneity within non-small cell lung tumors. Losses at the gene ends were 6 bases for V and 2 bases for J; bases not matched to a gene: 14. This CDR3 region has 16 residues. CDR1 DFQATT and CDR2 SNEGSKA come from the germline V gene (reference sequence). The study's findings and limits: T-cell clonality in a given local region correlated moderately yet significantly with the local tumor mutational burden (R approximately 0.33).

This clonotype counts as medium-sized. The antigen is not known. The authors amplified TCR beta CDR3 by multiplex PCR with 32 V and 13 J primers. MiXCR, run by TCRdb on the multiplex PCR reads, gives a single entry per CDR3 protein. The table records about 15,000 distinct CDR3 sequences, 30% of them present only once. The template for each sample was 600 ng of genomic DNA, which had been extracted from bulk tumor tissue. From each primary tumor, several far-apart biopsies were obtained during surgery. Newly diagnosed with untreated non-small cell lung cancer, the patients underwent curative surgery. The clonotype comes from a woman aged 45-65 years with non-small cell lung cancer. V is TRBV20-1 and J is TRBJ1-2; 8 bases match TRBD1. Material: lung tumor tissue. The CDR3 is CSAIRTGKFKNYGYTF. As DNA, the CDR3 is TGCAGTGCCATCCGGACAGGGAAATTTAAGAACTATGGCTACACCTTC.